Shown below are 12 T cell receptor beta chains from a single sample sequenced in a study of cytotoxic CD8 clonotypes in ibrutinib-treated CLL. Data came from immunoSEQ multiplex PCR; TCRdb stores just in-frame clones and leaves some out. The data hold about 140,000 clones, with about 76% observed a single time. Material: PBMCs, obtained after 24 months of ibrutinib treatment. The receptors come from a human donor with chronic lymphocytic leukemia.

This rearrangement joins TRBV4-2 to TRBJ2-5; TRBD2 is a possible D gene (7 bases). The V and J ends lost 1 base and 6 bases respectively, with 15 bases between them. This CDR3 comprises 15 residues. The V gene's germline CDR1 is LGHNA and CDR2 YNFKEQ. CDR3 bases: TGTGCCAGCAGCCAAGGGGGGGGGCAGGGCCAGACCCAGTACTTC. This encodes CASSQGGGQGQTQYF.

This clone is judged large. The chain combines TRBV7-9 with TRBJ2-3, with 7 bases that match TRBD2. The CDR3 has 15 residues. The germline CDR1 and CDR2 sequences are SEHNR and FQNEAQ (reference sequence). After removal of 5 bases from V and 3 bases from J, the junction contained 8 bases not matched to a gene. CDR3 region: CASSPGSGETDTQYF. CDR3 bases: TGTGCCAGCAGCCCGGGAAGCGGGGAGACAGATACGCAGTATTTT.

The V call is TRBV9, the J call TRBJ2-1; 12 positions match TRBD2. J was trimmed by 0 bases and V by 3 bases; bases with no gene match: 1. The V gene's germline CDR1 is SGDLS and CDR2 YYNGEE. This CDR3 region has 16 residues. The CDR3 here is CASSALAGGSYNEQFF. The CDR3 DNA follows: TGTGCCAGCAGCGCACTAGCGGGGGGCTCCTACAATGAGCAGTTCTTC.

This clone has only a few counts. The V and J genes are TRBV28 and TRBJ1-4, with unresolved D. The CDR3 is 17 amino acids. Germline V CDR1 and CDR2: MDHEN, SYDVKM. V lost 5 bases to trimming and J lost 2 bases, with 18 bases between them. The DNA for the CDR3 is TGTGCCAGCAGTCCCCCGGGAGGGCATTGGACTAATGAAAAACTGTTTTTT. Translated, it gives CASSPPGGHWTNEKLFF.

This chain joins TRBV7-2 and TRBJ1-2; D perhaps matches TRBD1 (6 bases). Germline V lookup: CDR1 SGHTA, CDR2 FQGNSA. With 8 bases removed from V and 8 bases from J, the gap between germline ends came to 12 bases. The CDR3 has 11 amino acids. The CDR3 region is CASHGGAGYTF. The DNA for the CDR3 is TGTGCCAGCCACGGGGGGGCGGGCTACACCTTC.

The genes are TRBV6-5 and TRBJ2-5; 7 nucleotides align to TRBD1. The CDR3 extends over 15 amino acids. Germline V lookup: CDR1 MNHEY, CDR2 SVGAGI. Trimming removed 2 bases from V and 5 bases from J; junction bases left unmatched: 8. CDR3: CASSYDRGGPETQYF. DNA for the CDR3: TGTGCCAGCAGTTACGATCGAGGGGGCCCGGAGACCCAGTACTTC.

The chain has TRBV6-1 and TRBJ2-3; 7 nucleotides match TRBD2. The CDR3 sequence is 14 residues long. Germline V lookup: CDR1 MNHNS, CDR2 SASEGT. Trimming took 3 bases from V and 5 from J; bases not matched to a gene: 5. The CDR3 DNA is TGTGCCAGCAGTGACGGACTAGGTCAAGATACGCAGTATTTT. Translation gives CASSDGLGQDTQYF.

This clone was detected only once. The rearrangement joins TRBV7-6 to TRBJ2-3, with D hard to call. The CDR3 spans 12 residues. Germline-derived CDR1 and CDR2 are SGHVS and FNYEAQ. V was clipped by 0 bases and J by 8 bases, with 6 bases between them. In DNA form, the CDR3 reads TGTGCCAGCAGCTTAGCAGGCGTTACGCAGTATTTT. Translating gives CASSLAGVTQYF.

The CDR3 DNA sequence: TGTGCCAGCAGTTCCGGGACGGGCGACACCGGGGAGCTGTTTTTT. Protein: CASSSGTGDTGELFF. The chain employs TRBV28 and TRBJ2-2, with D perhaps given as TRBD1 or TRBD2 (5 bases each). CDR1 and CDR2 from the germline V gene are MDHEN and SYDVKM. This CDR3 contains 15 residues. Trimming pared 4 bases from V and 3 bases from J, leaving 12 bases between.

This clone was picked up a small number of times. This rearrangement joins TRBV13 to TRBJ2-1; weak D call: TRBD2 (6 bases). The length of the CDR3 is 15 residues. V was pared by 2 bases and J by 3 bases, with 11 bases between. Germline V gives CDR1 PRHDT, CDR2 FYEKMQ (reference sequence). The CDR3: CASSLLGRDYNEQFF. The CDR3 DNA follows: TGTGCCAGCAGCTTATTGGGGCGGGACTACAATGAGCAGTTCTTC. The full variable domain, its missing parts supplied by reference TRBV13 and TRBJ2-1, is AAGVIQSPRHLIKEKRETATLKCYPIPRHDTVYWYQQGPGQDPQFLISFYEKMQSDKGSIPDRFSAQQFSDYHSELNMSSLELGDSALYFCASSLLGRDYNEQFFGPGTRLTVL.

The chain is built from TRBV6-6 and TRBJ1-2, with a possible D match to TRBD1 (5 bases). Germline-derived CDR1 and CDR2 are MNHNY and SVGAGI (reference sequence). The V end lost 6 bases, the J end lost 4 bases, and 15 bases lay between the germline ends. This CDR3 comprises 14 residues. The CDR3 DNA reads TGTGCCAGCAGCCACGGGGGGGGGAGCTATGGCTACACCTTC. Encoded protein: CASSHGGGSYGYTF.

The V and J genes are TRBV2 and TRBJ1-5; the match to TRBD1 covers 8 bases. The germline gives CDR1 SNHLY, CDR2 FYNNEI. V shed 6 bases, J shed 6 bases, and the junction held 7 bases outside the gene matches. The CDR3 is made up of 14 amino acids. DNA of the CDR3: TGTGCCAGCAGCCTCCAGGGGGCCACTCAGCCCCAGCATTTT. It translates to CASSLQGATQPQHF.